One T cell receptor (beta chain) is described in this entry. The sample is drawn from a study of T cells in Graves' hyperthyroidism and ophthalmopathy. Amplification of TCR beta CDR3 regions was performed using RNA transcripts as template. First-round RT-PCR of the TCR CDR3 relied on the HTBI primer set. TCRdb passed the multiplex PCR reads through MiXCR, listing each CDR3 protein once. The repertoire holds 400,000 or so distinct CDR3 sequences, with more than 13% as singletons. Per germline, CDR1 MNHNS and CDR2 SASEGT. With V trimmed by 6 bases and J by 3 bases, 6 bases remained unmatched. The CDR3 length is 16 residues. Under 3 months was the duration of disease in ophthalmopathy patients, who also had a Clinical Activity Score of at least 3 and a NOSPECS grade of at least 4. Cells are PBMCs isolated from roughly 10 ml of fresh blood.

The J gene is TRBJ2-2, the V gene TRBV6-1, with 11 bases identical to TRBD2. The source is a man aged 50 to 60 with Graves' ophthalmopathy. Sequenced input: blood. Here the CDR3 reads CASRRTSGPYTGELFF. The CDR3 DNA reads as TGTGCCAGCAGAAGGACTAGCGGGCCCTACACCGGGGAGCTGTTTTTT.